The 31 T cell receptor beta chains below were found in one sample sequenced in a study of T cell clones after liver transplantation. The protocol was immunoSEQ multiplex PCR, while the TCRdb copy is restricted to in-frame clones and leaves out a portion. The data show 7,500 to 9,500 clones, roughly 80% seen once. Sequenced material: CD8+ T cells from blood, taken before liver transplant. The receptors were sampled from a human donor who received a liver transplant.

This clone was counted a single time. For the CDR3, the DNA is TGTGCCAGCAGCTTCCGGCAGGGGCTTTTGTCTGAGCAGTTCTTC. It codes for CASSFRQGLLSEQFF. The chain has TRBV7-9 and TRBJ2-1, with D maybe TRBD1 (6 bases). The CDR3 consists of 15 residues. Trimming removed 3 bases from V and 9 bases from J, with 18 bases in between. Germline values: CDR1 SEHNR, CDR2 FQNEAQ (reference sequence).

The gene calls are TRBV6-6 and TRBJ2-2; TRBD1 agrees at 9 bases. J gave up 3 bases and V 4 bases, and 6 bases lay outside the gene matches. Germline CDR1 reads MNHNY; CDR2 reads SVGAGI (reference sequence). This CDR3 region has 16 residues. CDR3 nucleotide sequence: TGTGCCAGCAGTTTCACGACAGGGGGAGACACCGGGGAGCTGTTTTTT. It codes for CASSFTTGGDTGELFF.

The chain couples TRBV7-8 to TRBJ1-5; D is ambiguous. Germline CDR1 is SGHVS and CDR2 is FQNEAQ. This CDR3 spans 14 amino acids. The V end was cut by 5 bases, the J end by 6 bases, with 14 bases between. In DNA form, the CDR3 reads TGTGCCAGCAGCCCGGAGAGTTCCGTTCAGCCCCAGCATTTT. Amino acids: CASSPESSVQPQHF.

The rearrangement uses TRBV7-9 and TRBJ2-3; D is undetermined. Trimming left V 4 bases short and J 2 bases short, with 7 bases between. Germline CDR1 SEHNR, CDR2 FQNEAQ (reference sequence). The CDR3 length is 13 residues. The CDR3: CASSSSPTDTQYF. CDR3 sequence (DNA): TGTGCCAGCAGCTCTAGTCCCACAGATACGCAGTATTTT.

The chain joins TRBV12-5 to TRBJ2-5; D possibly corresponds to TRBD2 (6 bases). V lost 6 bases and J lost 2, with 16 bases in between. This CDR3 is built from 15 residues. CDR1 and CDR2 from the germline V gene are LGHNT and FRNRAP. As DNA, the CDR3 is TGTGCTAGTGGCGGGACTGTCACAGATCAAGAGACCCAGTACTTC. Its translation: CASGGTVTDQETQYF. Drawing the rest from reference TRBV12-5 and TRBJ2-5, the complete variable domain is DARVTQTPRHKVTEMGQEVTMRCQPILGHNTVFWYRQTMMQGLELLAYFRNRAPLDDSGMPKDRFSAEMPDATLATLKIQPSEPRDSAVYFCASGGTVTDQETQYFGPGTRLLVL.

As DNA, the CDR3 is TGTGCCAGCAGACAGACAGGCCTGAACACTGAAGCTTTCTTT. Encoded protein: CASRQTGLNTEAFF. The rearrangement joins TRBV27 to TRBJ1-1; D is possibly TRBD1 (6 bases). Germline-derived CDR1 and CDR2 are MNHEY and SMNVEV (reference sequence). V was trimmed by 6 bases and J by 0 bases, leaving 11 bases between them. The CDR3 contains 14 residues.

This rearrangement joins TRBV2 to TRBJ2-1; 11 bases are a match to TRBD2. This CDR3 spans 18 amino acids. V lost 11 bases and J lost 0; bases outside the gene matches: 15. Germline loops: CDR1 SNHLY, CDR2 FYNNEI. This chain's CDR3 is CAAYTSGGDHYSYNEQFF. DNA of the CDR3: TGTGCCGCCTACACTAGCGGGGGAGACCATTACTCCTACAATGAGCAGTTCTTC. The variable domain in full, completed from reference TRBV2 and TRBJ2-1, reads EPEVTQTPSHQVTQMGQEVILRCVPISNHLYFYWYRQILGQKVEFLVSFYNNEISEKSEIFDDQFSVERPDGSNFTLKIRSTKLEDSAMYFCAAYTSGGDHYSYNEQFFGPGTRLTVL.

The chain combines TRBV7-9 with TRBJ2-1; possibly TRBD2 for D (7 bases). Trimming removed 0 bases at V and 6 bases at J, with 12 bases between. This CDR3 comprises 15 residues. Germline-derived CDR1 and CDR2 are SEHNR and FQNEAQ (reference sequence). Here the CDR3 reads CASSLAGGLGNEQFF. The CDR3 DNA is TGTGCCAGCAGCTTAGCGGGGGGGCTAGGCAATGAGCAGTTCTTC.

The chain joins TRBV9 to TRBJ2-7; D perhaps matches TRBD2 (7 bases). The CDR3 contains 15 residues. Germline values: CDR1 SGDLS, CDR2 YYNGEE. The ends were cut back, 0 bases at V and 0 bases at J, with 10 bases in the middle. In nucleotides, the CDR3 is TGTGCCAGCAGCGTAGAGGGAGGGGGCTCCTACGAGCAGTACTTC. It codes for CASSVEGGGSYEQYF.

J is TRBJ2-7 and V is TRBV4-2; 7 bases fit TRBD2. J gave up 2 bases and V 1 base, and 5 bases lay outside the gene matches. Germline assignment: CDR1 LGHNA and CDR2 YNFKEQ. The CDR3 length is 15 residues. The CDR3 loop reads CASSQGRGVPYEQYF. CDR3 coding DNA: TGTGCCAGCAGCCAAGGTCGGGGGGTACCCTACGAGCAGTACTTC.

This clone was recorded once. The V and J genes are TRBV30 and TRBJ2-7; D uncertain. Per germline, CDR1 GTSNPN and CDR2 SVGIG (reference sequence). V lost 2 bases and J 7 bases, leaving 9 bases between the germline ends. This CDR3 comprises 11 residues. The CDR3 DNA reads TGTGCCTGGAGTACTTTGAGGGAGCAGTACTTC. This gives the protein CAWSTLREQYF.

V is TRBV5-4 and J is TRBJ1-6; possibly TRBD1 for D (5 bases). Trimming cost V 4 bases and J 1 base, with 9 bases left between them. Germline CDR1 and CDR2: SGHNT and YYREEE (reference sequence). The CDR3 extends over 15 amino acids. The CDR3 loop is CASSRGGSYNSPLHF. Written as DNA, the CDR3 is TGTGCCAGCAGCCGGGGGGGGTCCTATAATTCACCCCTCCACTTT.

This clone was detected only a few times. The CDR3 DNA reads TGTGCCAGCAGTTTTCTTGAATCAGGGGGACCCTCCTATAATTCACCCCTCCACTTT. It is translated as CASSFLESGGPSYNSPLHF. The chain uses TRBV28 and TRBJ1-6, with 7 bases lining up with TRBD1. The CDR3 runs to 19 residues. The germline V gene encodes CDR1 MDHEN and CDR2 SYDVKM. V gave up 3 bases and J gave up 0 bases; unmatched junction bases: 11.

This clone was detected once. The chain combines TRBV27 with TRBJ2-7; tentatively, D is TRBD1 (5 bases). There are 12 residues in the CDR3. The germline V gene encodes CDR1 MNHEY and CDR2 SMNVEV (reference sequence). Between the trimmed V and J ends, which lost 3 bases and 7 bases, there was a span of 10 bases. The DNA for the CDR3 is TGTGCCAGCAGTTTGATGGGGCGAGAGCAGTACTTC. Translated: CASSLMGREQYF.

The chain employs TRBV6-6 and TRBJ2-5; a weak D match, TRBD2 (5 bases). Looked up from germline, CDR1 is MNHNY and CDR2 is SVGAGI (reference sequence). V was pared by 2 bases and J by 4 bases, with 17 bases between. The CDR3 has 16 residues. The CDR3 sequence: CASSYPTGRRGETQYF. The CDR3 coding sequence is TGTGCCAGCAGTTACCCCACGGGGAGACGGGGAGAGACCCAGTACTTC.

This clone was observed once. V is TRBV10-1 and J is TRBJ2-3; 11 nucleotides align to TRBD2. The CDR3 sequence is 18 residues long. CDR1 WNHNN and CDR2 SYGVQD come from the germline V gene (reference sequence). V lost 0 bases to trimming and J lost 0 bases; unmatched junction nucleotides: 5. In DNA, the CDR3 is TGCGCCAGCAGTGAGTCGCGACTAGCGGGGCGTAGCACAGATACGCAGTATTTT. This encodes CASSESRLAGRSTDTQYF.

This clone occurred a few times. The chain uses TRBV2 and TRBJ1-2, with a possible D match to TRBD1 (5 bases). Trimming removed 4 bases at V and 8 bases at J, with 14 bases between. The CDR3 contains 13 residues. Germline CDR1 SNHLY, CDR2 FYNNEI. CDR3: CASSGDSSAGYTF. DNA for the CDR3: TGTGCCAGCAGTGGGGACTCTTCGGCGGGCTACACCTTC.

The chain links TRBV19 to TRBJ2-2, with a tentative D call TRBD2 (6 bases). This CDR3 region has 16 residues. V lost 2 bases and J 4 bases, leaving 14 bases between the germline ends. The germline V gene has CDR1 LNHDA and CDR2 SQIVND (reference sequence). The CDR3 coding sequence is TGTGCCAGTAGTATATGGACGGCCGGGAGCACCGGGGAGCTGTTTTTT. Translated: CASSIWTAGSTGELFF.

The chain joins TRBV4-1 to TRBJ1-1; possible D gene TRBD1, 5 bases. Per the germline V gene, CDR1 is MGHRA and CDR2 is YSYEKL. V shed 5 bases and J shed 5 bases, with 12 bases lying between them. This CDR3 is built from 13 residues. CDR3 in DNA: TGCGCCAGCAGCGAAATTGGGGGGACTGAAGCTTTCTTT. It specifies CASSEIGGTEAFF.

The chain has TRBV2 and TRBJ1-2; possibly TRBD1 for D (6 bases). V gave up 6 bases and J gave up 4 bases, with 21 bases separating them. Germline V CDR1 and CDR2: SNHLY, FYNNEI. The CDR3 runs to 16 residues. The CDR3 DNA sequence: TGTGCCAGCAGGGAAAGGGCTCAGGGGTTAACCTATGGCTACACCTTC. Translation gives CASRERAQGLTYGYTF.

V is TRBV30 and J is TRBJ1-2; D might be TRBD1 (6 bases). V gave up 4 bases and J gave up 4 bases, with 13 bases separating them. Germline V gene data show CDR1 as GTSNPN and CDR2 as SVGIG (reference sequence). This CDR3 has 13 amino acids. The CDR3 reads CAWKYQGTYGYTF. The DNA of the CDR3 is TGTGCCTGGAAGTATCAGGGGACCTATGGCTACACCTTC.

The genes are TRBV11-2 and TRBJ1-5; 7 nucleotides agree with TRBD1. Germline V gene data show CDR1 as SGHAT and CDR2 as FQNNGV. This CDR3 has 14 residues. Germline trimming cut 5 bases from V and 5 bases from J; bases unmatched to any gene: 6. The CDR3 DNA sequence: TGTGCCAGCAGCACCGGGACAGTGGATCAGCCCCAGCATTTT. This encodes CASSTGTVDQPQHF.

The chain carries TRBV4-1 and TRBJ2-7; D is possibly TRBD1 (6 bases). The V gene lost 5 bases and the J gene lost 2 bases, with 13 bases spanning the gap. The CDR3 runs to 14 residues. CDR1 is MGHRA and CDR2 is YSYEKL in the germline V gene. The CDR3, as DNA: TGCGCCAGCAGCGTGGGGGCAGGGACCTACGAGCAGTACTTC. Protein sequence: CASSVGAGTYEQYF.

The chain joins TRBV9 to TRBJ2-1; the match to TRBD2 covers 10 bases. Germline CDR1 and CDR2: SGDLS and YYNGEE. CDR3 length: 16 amino acids. The junction had 5 bases not matched to a gene; V was cut back by 0 bases and J by 5 bases. CDR3 sequence reads: CASSVVLAGAHNEQFF. Here the CDR3 DNA reads TGTGCCAGCAGCGTAGTCCTAGCGGGGGCCCACAATGAGCAGTTCTTC.

J is TRBJ2-2 and V is TRBV6-1; the match to TRBD1 covers 9 bases. There are 15 residues in the CDR3. Germline CDR1 is MNHNS and CDR2 is SASEGT. V lost 6 bases and J lost 6; bases outside the gene matches: 8. CDR3 nucleotide sequence: TGTGCCAGCAGATTGGAACAGGGGGCGTCCGGGGAGCTGTTTTTT. Translated: CASRLEQGASGELFF.

This clone qualifies as medium-sized. The genes are TRBV12-2 and TRBJ1-6; the table's D gene call, TRBD1, was not cross checked with the DNA. TRBV12-2 is an annotated pseudogene. CDR3 size: 12 residues. CDR3 region: CASRFRNSPLHF. Here the CDR3 DNA reads TGTGCAAGTCGCTTCAGGAATTCACCCCTCCACTTT.

The chain has TRBV9 and TRBJ2-7; D is possibly TRBD1 (5 bases). The CDR3 covers 12 residues. V was shortened by 0 bases and J by 5 bases, with 6 bases between the two germline ends. Germline values: CDR1 SGDLS, CDR2 YYNGEE. CDR3 region: CASSVGGDEQYF. The CDR3 bases are TGTGCCAGCAGCGTAGGGGGCGACGAGCAGTACTTC.

The V and J genes are TRBV7-9 and TRBJ1-5; D ambiguous. The germline V gene has CDR1 SEHNR and CDR2 FQNEAQ (reference sequence). V was trimmed by 2 bases and J by 5 bases, leaving 4 bases between them. The CDR3 loop spans 12 amino acids. CDR3 sequence reads: CASSLPDQPQHF. The CDR3 bases are TGTGCCAGCAGCTTACCCGATCAGCCCCAGCATTTT.

The chain links TRBV14 to TRBJ1-2; D remains unclear. The V end was cut by 1 base, the J end by 4 bases, with 13 bases between. The germline gives CDR1 SGHDN, CDR2 FVKESK. The CDR3 sequence is 15 residues long. CDR3 in amino acids: CASSQVSGSPYGYTF. The CDR3 DNA is TGTGCCAGCAGCCAAGTGTCGGGGAGTCCCTATGGCTACACCTTC.

This sequence joins TRBV6-6 and TRBJ1-2, with a possible D match to TRBD1 (5 bases). Germline-derived CDR1 and CDR2 are MNHNY and SVGAGI (reference sequence). The ends were cut back, 6 bases at V and 8 bases at J, with 16 bases in the middle. The CDR3 is 13 residues long. The CDR3 DNA follows: TGTGCCAGCAGGATGACAGCCCTCGAGGGCTACACCTTC. As protein: CASRMTALEGYTF.

The chain uses TRBV6-5 and TRBJ2-5; 9 bases agree with TRBD2. The CDR3 is made up of 14 amino acids. The V gene end was trimmed by 11 bases and the J gene end by 1 base; junction bases not matched to a gene: 8. CDR1 and CDR2 (germline): MNHEY, SVGAGI. The DNA of the CDR3 is TGTGCCTCTAGGCGGGAGGGGGCCCAAGAGACCCAGTACTTC. Translation gives CASRREGAQETQYF.